The T cell receptor beta chain described here comes from a study of cytomegalovirus exposure and HLA in healthy donors. Study-wide background: Among the approximately 430 donors who were genotyped, around 77% fell in the genetic ancestry cluster that is associated with self-reported Caucasian donors.

The PCR contained 60 Vbeta and 13 Jbeta primers. Generated by immunoSEQ multiplex PCR, the TCRdb table keeps only in-frame clones and is missing some. The repertoire consists of 90,000 to 150,000 clones, with roughly 80% occurring once and the leading ten covering around 0.24%. Findings and limits, study-wide: Some TCR beta chains (164 of them) were listed as cytomegalovirus-associated.

A note on this clone: The antigen is unknown.

The CDR3 runs 14 residues. Germline V gene data show CDR1 as LGHNA and CDR2 as YSLEER. V shed 4 bases, J shed 8 bases, and the junction held 7 bases outside the gene matches. The sequencing sample was made of PBMCs. The clonotype was recovered from a man aged 45-65 years in good health and CMV-seronegative. V gene TRBV4-3 combines with J gene TRBJ1-2; 10 bases fit TRBD1. In DNA form, the CDR3 reads TGCGCCAGCAGCCGGGCCGGGACAGGGGACGGCTACACCTTC. Protein product: CASSRAGTGDGYTF.